The sequence of this TCR beta chain was determined in a study of radiotherapy plus CTLA-4 blockade in lung cancer (dated 2018 in TCRdb). Some background on the complete study: Among enrolled patients, approximately 19% had an objective response and around 33% reached disease control.

Library method: the immunoSEQ multiplex PCR assay. TCRdb re-hosts the immuneACCESS table, in-frame sequences only. Its copies lack some clones; in the studies checked, an unresolved V gene accounts for under half of them, and the cause for the rest is not known. The sample table lists roughly 100,000 clones, under 90% of them with a count of one. The ten largest clones represent under 2.5% of the sample. As for this clone: Its binding antigen is unknown. Per-nucleotide qualities are absent, and no much larger clonotype sits a single base away.

V gives up 1 base and J gives up 2 bases, and the segment between their germline ends measures 18 bases. The cysteine opens and the phenylalanine closes a CDR3 of 17 amino acids. The entry retains the CDR3 DNA only, 51 bases that are in frame from base 1. The CDR1 and CDR2 encoded by the germline V gene (reference sequence) are SGHNT and YYREEE. The study at large found these results: After treatment with radiotherapy and ipilimumab, TCR clones that originated in tumors expanded in peripheral blood. The strongest predictors of response were reported to be early dynamic shifts in blood T cell clones along with a rise in serum interferon-beta following radiation.

In this study, focal radiation therapy paired with CTLA-4 blockade (ipilimumab) was tested in patients who had chemo-refractory metastatic non-small-cell lung cancer. Source: peripheral blood, taken from a patient treated with radiotherapy plus ipilimumab. This receptor was taken from a human donor with non-small cell lung cancer that progressed on radiotherapy plus ipilimumab. Some clones in this sample may be carry-over from other donors' samples. Rearrangement joined TRBV5-4 to TRBJ1-2, with the D gene too uncertain to name. The DNA reads TGTGCCAGCAGCTTGCCACCGGGGAGGGAGGAGAACTATGGCTACACCTTC. It specifies CASSLPPGREENYGYTF.